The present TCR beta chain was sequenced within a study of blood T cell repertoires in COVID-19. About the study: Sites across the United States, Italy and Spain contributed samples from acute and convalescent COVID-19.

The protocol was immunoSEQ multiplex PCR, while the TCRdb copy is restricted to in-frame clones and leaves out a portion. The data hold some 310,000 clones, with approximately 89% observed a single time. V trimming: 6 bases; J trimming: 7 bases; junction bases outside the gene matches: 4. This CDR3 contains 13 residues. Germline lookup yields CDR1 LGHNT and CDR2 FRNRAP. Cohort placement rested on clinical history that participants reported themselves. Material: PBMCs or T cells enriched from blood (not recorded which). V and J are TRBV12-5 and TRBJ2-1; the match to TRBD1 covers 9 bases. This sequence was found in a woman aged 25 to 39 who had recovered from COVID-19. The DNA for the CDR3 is TGTGCTAGTGGCACGGACAGGGGAAATGAGCAGTTCTTC. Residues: CASGTDRGNEQFF.